This T cell receptor beta chain appears in the sequencing data of a study of technical replicates of blood from a handful of donors. The assay was immunoSEQ multiplex PCR, and TCRdb's table has in-frame clones only and misses some. The sample holds just under 85,000 clones, more than 80% seen once. V lost 2 bases and J lost 5, with 19 bases in between. CDR3 size: 16 residues. The germline CDR1 and CDR2 sequences are SGHNT and YYREEE (reference sequence). The J gene is TRBJ2-5, the V gene TRBV5-4; TRBD2 might be the D (5 bases). The specimen sequenced was T cells isolated from PBMCs. The sequence came from a human donor in good health. Here the CDR3 reads CASSFELAGGPETQYF. The CDR3 DNA reads as TGTGCCAGCAGCTTTGAACTGGCGGGTGGTCCGGAGACCCAGTACTTC.